Each of the 27 T cell receptor beta chains below was sequenced from the same sample in a study of cytotoxic CD8 clonotypes in ibrutinib-treated CLL. The assay was immunoSEQ multiplex PCR, and TCRdb's table has in-frame clones only and misses some. The sample holds hundreds of thousands of clones; roughly three quarters are singletons and the top ten take over 9.5%. Sample: PBMCs, taken after 12 months of ibrutinib treatment. These receptors were taken from a human donor with chronic lymphocytic leukemia.

This chain links TRBV2 with TRBJ1-1; tentative D call: TRBD1 (6 bases). V lost 6 bases and J 4 bases, leaving 15 bases between the germline ends. Germline loops: CDR1 SNHLY, CDR2 FYNNEI. The CDR3 extends over 14 amino acids. The CDR3 sequence: CASRAGGEGTEAFF. CDR3 in DNA: TGTGCCAGCAGGGCGGGGGGCGAGGGCACTGAAGCTTTCTTT.

The chain couples TRBV28 to TRBJ2-7; either TRBD1 or TRBD2 may supply D (5 bases each). Trimming removed 6 bases from V and 2 bases from J, with 14 bases in between. This CDR3 comprises 14 residues. Germline values: CDR1 MDHEN, CDR2 SYDVKM. CDR3 amino acids: CASSYGDGTYEQYF. CDR3 sequence (DNA): TGTGCCAGCAGCTATGGGGACGGGACCTACGAGCAGTACTTC. The whole variable domain, filled in from reference TRBV28 and TRBJ2-7, reads DVKVTQSSRYLVKRTGEKVFLECVQDMDHENMFWYRQDPGLGLRLIYFSYDVKMKEKGDIPEGYSVSREKKERFSLILESASTNQTSMYLCASSYGDGTYEQYFGPGTRLTVT.

The CDR3 reads CASSQDQSGSGNTQYF. Here the CDR3 DNA reads TGCGCCAGCAGCCAAGATCAGAGCGGGAGCGGCAATACGCAGTATTTT. The chain combines TRBV4-1 with TRBJ2-3; 8 bases map to TRBD2. Unmatched junction bases numbered 9, after V lost 0 bases and J lost 7 bases. Germline loops: CDR1 MGHRA, CDR2 YSYEKL. The length of the CDR3 is 16 residues.

J is TRBJ2-4 and V is TRBV7-3; D may be TRBD2 (6 bases). CDR3 length equals 14 residues. Trimming removed 4 bases at V and 9 bases at J, with 16 bases between. The V gene's germline CDR1 is SGHTA and CDR2 FQGTGA. The CDR3 here is CASSSRPLGGIQYF. DNA of the CDR3: TGTGCCAGCAGCTCCCGGCCGTTGGGGGGCATTCAGTACTTC.

The CDR3 DNA follows: TGTGCCAGCAGATACGGAGCGGCACACTACGAGCAGTACTTC. Translating gives CASRYGAAHYEQYF. The gene calls are TRBV6-5 and TRBJ2-7; weak D call: TRBD2 (5 bases). V lost 6 bases and J lost 3, with 15 bases in between. The length of the CDR3 is 14 residues. Germline values: CDR1 MNHEY, CDR2 SVGAGI.

V gene TRBV5-1 combines with J gene TRBJ1-3; D gene uncertain. CDR1 and CDR2 (germline): SGHRS, YFSETQ. V was cut by 4 bases and J by 0 bases, with 11 bases left in between. The CDR3 sequence is 15 residues long. CDR3 DNA: TGCGCCAGCAGCCGGACGGAGAACTCTGGAAACACCATATATTTT. Its translation: CASSRTENSGNTIYF.

The chain is built from TRBV19 and TRBJ2-3; no firm D call. Between the trimmed V and J ends, which lost 3 bases and 0 bases, there was a span of 7 bases. The CDR3 is 14 residues long. CDR1 is LNHDA, CDR2 SQIVND, per germline (reference sequence). The CDR3 coding sequence is TGTGCCAGTAGTATCAGCCCAAGCACAGATACGCAGTATTTT. Amino acid sequence: CASSISPSTDTQYF. The full variable domain, its missing parts supplied by reference TRBV19 and TRBJ2-3, is DGGITQSPKYLFRKEGQNVTLSCEQNLNHDAMYWYRQDPGQGLRLIYYSQIVNDFQKGDIAEGYSVSREKKESFPLTVTSAQKNPTAFYLCASSISPSTDTQYFGPGTRLTVL.

The chain joins TRBV7-8 to TRBJ2-1; 9 nucleotides match TRBD2. V dropped 0 bases and J dropped 3; count of bases not matched to a gene: 18. Germline CDR1 reads SGHVS; CDR2 reads FQNEAQ. The CDR3 sequence is 21 residues long. The CDR3 region is CASSLALGPLSSTSGYNEQFF. CDR3 nucleotide sequence: TGTGCCAGCAGCTTAGCGCTGGGGCCCCTGTCCTCGACTAGCGGCTACAATGAGCAGTTCTTC.

The V and J genes are TRBV7-6 and TRBJ2-7; D call uncertain. The CDR3 loop spans 13 amino acids. From germline, CDR1 is SGHVS and CDR2 FNYEAQ. The germline V and J ends were trimmed by 2 bases and 3 bases, with 8 bases remaining between them. Here the CDR3 reads CASSLWLGYEQYF. As DNA, the CDR3 is TGTGCCAGCAGCTTATGGCTGGGCTACGAGCAGTACTTC.

The chain combines TRBV12-5 with TRBJ2-1; D not certain. The CDR3 spans 13 residues. Germline values: CDR1 LGHNT, CDR2 FRNRAP. Trimming took off 6 bases at V and 2 bases at J, with 8 bases between the two ends. The CDR3 sequence is CASGRYTYNEQFF. CDR3 coding DNA: TGTGCTAGTGGACGATACACCTACAATGAGCAGTTCTTC.

To note about this clone: Other DNA sequences from this sample encode an identical CDR3 as well. The chain has TRBV5-1 and TRBJ2-7; 8 positions agree with TRBD1. This CDR3 comprises 14 residues. V gave up 4 bases and J gave up 3 bases; unmatched junction bases: 6. Germline V lookup: CDR1 SGHRS, CDR2 YFSETQ. The CDR3 protein is CASSAGQGGYEQYF. The DNA for the CDR3 is TGCGCCAGCAGCGCAGGACAGGGTGGCTACGAGCAGTACTTC.

V is TRBV2 and J is TRBJ2-3, with D unclear. Germline V gene lookup returns CDR1 SNHLY and CDR2 FYNNEI. The CDR3 is 12 amino acids. The V end lost 10 bases, the J end lost 3 bases, and 11 bases lay between the germline ends. CDR3 loop: CANLVGTDTQYF. In nucleotides, the CDR3 is TGTGCCAACTTGGTAGGGACAGATACGCAGTATTTT.

This clone occurred once. The chain is built from TRBV28 and TRBJ1-4; D remains ambiguous. The V and J ends lost 4 bases and 0 bases respectively, with 6 bases between them. Germline values: CDR1 MDHEN, CDR2 SYDVKM. This CDR3 is 14 amino acids long. The CDR3 bases are TGTGCCAGCAGTTGGGAGGCAACTAATGAAAAACTGTTTTTT. This translates into CASSWEATNEKLFF.

The chain uses TRBV28 and TRBJ2-2; TRBD1 aligns across 7 bases. V was clipped by 7 bases and J by 1 base; unmatched bases: 3. Germline CDR1 is MDHEN and CDR2 is SYDVKM. The CDR3 is 14 amino acids. The CDR3 here is CASTGTVNTGELFF. The CDR3 DNA reads TGTGCCAGCACTGGGACAGTGAACACCGGGGAGCTGTTTTTT.

The chain combines TRBV4-1 with TRBJ2-7; TRBD2 agrees at 10 bases. The CDR3 is made up of 17 amino acids. The V segment lost 3 bases and the J segment 3 bases; nucleotides outside the gene matches: 11. Germline V lookup: CDR1 MGHRA, CDR2 YSYEKL. CDR3 sequence (DNA): TGCGCCAGCAGCCAGGGGGCTAGCGGGAGAAGTAGCTACGAGCAGTACTTC. Protein product: CASSQGASGRSSYEQYF.

This chain links TRBV7-9 with TRBJ1-6, with D perhaps matching TRBD1 (6 bases). Germline V lookup: CDR1 SEHNR, CDR2 FQNEAQ (reference sequence). The CDR3 is made up of 17 amino acids. The germline V and J ends were trimmed by 5 bases and 6 bases, with 20 bases remaining between them. The DNA for the CDR3 is TGTGCCAGCAGCCACCCCTCTGGGGCAGGGGCTAATTCACCCCTCCACTTT. Encoded protein: CASSHPSGAGANSPLHF.

The rearrangement links TRBV15 to TRBJ2-1, with no clear D. Germline V gene sequence: CDR1 LNHNV, CDR2 YYDKDF (reference sequence). V was trimmed by 0 bases and J by 4 bases, leaving 10 bases between them. CDR3 length equals 15 residues. CDR3 sequence: CATSRDGQVYNEQFF. The CDR3 DNA sequence: TGTGCCACCAGCAGAGATGGGCAGGTGTACAATGAGCAGTTCTTC.

This clone was recorded once. The chain links TRBV28 to TRBJ1-2; TRBD1 matches 8 bases. From germline, CDR1 is MDHEN and CDR2 SYDVKM. J gave up 4 bases and V 5 bases, and 3 bases lay outside the gene matches. The CDR3 has 13 amino acids. Written as DNA, the CDR3 is TGTGCCAGCAGTGCAGGGGGCGGCTATGGCTACACCTTC. Its translation: CASSAGGGYGYTF.

The rearrangement joins TRBV4-1 to TRBJ1-2; D is unresolved. The CDR3 length is 14 residues. CDR1 and CDR2 from the germline V gene are MGHRA and YSYEKL. The ends were cut back, 2 bases at V and 6 bases at J, with 13 bases in the middle. This CDR3 is CASSQTAPADGYTF. Written as DNA, the CDR3 is TGCGCCAGCAGCCAAACCGCTCCCGCGGATGGCTACACCTTC.

The chain recombines TRBV7-2 with TRBJ2-5; D remains unclear. Germline-derived CDR1 and CDR2 are SGHTA and FQGNSA. This CDR3 region has 13 residues. The germline V and J ends were trimmed by 2 bases and 1 base, with 5 bases remaining between them. Written as DNA, the CDR3 is TGTGCCAGCAGCTTATTTTTCCAAGAGACCCAGTACTTC. It specifies CASSLFFQETQYF.

The chain combines TRBV14 with TRBJ1-2; D unclear. CDR1 and CDR2 (germline): SGHDN, FVKESK. CDR3 length equals 13 residues. V shed 3 bases and J shed 2 bases, with 7 bases lying between them. The CDR3 DNA reads as TGTGCCAGCAGCCAGGGCCTCAACTATGGCTACACCTTC. It yields the protein CASSQGLNYGYTF.

Comment on this clone: One end of the junction fails to match germline, which may point to a read error. The genes are TRBV7-9 and TRBJ2-7; no reliable D call. This CDR3 has 15 residues. Germline V lookup: CDR1 SEHNR, CDR2 FQNEAQ (reference sequence). CDR3 sequence: CASSPFLVGIYGQYF. DNA for the CDR3: TGTGCCAGCAGCCCGTTCCTGGTGGGTATCTACGGGCAGTACTTC.

This chain connects TRBV30 to TRBJ1-2; D may be TRBD1 (5 bases). Trimming took 0 bases from V and 5 from J, leaving 13 bases between them. Germline CDR1 GTSNPN, CDR2 SVGIG (reference sequence). This CDR3 comprises 14 residues. The CDR3 sequence is CAWSVLSREYGYTF. CDR3 nucleotides: TGTGCCTGGAGTGTATTGAGCAGGGAATATGGCTACACCTTC.

The V and J genes are TRBV20-1 and TRBJ1-1, with 9 positions matching TRBD1. There are 11 residues in the CDR3. Germline loops: CDR1 DFQATT, CDR2 SNEGSKA (reference sequence). The junction had 7 bases not matched to a gene; V was cut back by 6 bases and J by 11 bases. As DNA, the CDR3 is TGCAGTGCCAAGACAGGGGGGGTCGCTTTCTTT. Protein sequence: CSAKTGGVAFF.

V usage is TRBV9 and J usage is TRBJ2-7, with D possibly being TRBD1 (7 bases). This CDR3 has 15 residues. V was shortened by 4 bases and J by 6 bases, with 20 bases between the two germline ends. Germline V gene data show CDR1 as SGDLS and CDR2 as YYNGEE. The CDR3: CASSPNTGQEGEQYF. The CDR3 DNA reads TGTGCCAGCAGCCCAAATACAGGACAGGAGGGCGAGCAGTACTTC.

The chain links TRBV25-1 to TRBJ1-1; D uncertain. The CDR3 is 15 amino acids. Germline V gives CDR1 MGHDK, CDR2 SYGVNS. V lost 8 bases and J 7 bases, leaving 23 bases between the germline ends. For the CDR3, the DNA is TGTGCCAGCCGTAGAACGATCCGCGAAAGAAATGAAGCTTTCTTT. Its protein product is CASRRTIRERNEAFF.

The V call is TRBV25-1, the J call TRBJ1-5; D not resolved. Germline assignment: CDR1 MGHDK and CDR2 SYGVNS. V lost 8 bases, J lost 7 bases, and 15 bases lay in between. This CDR3 has 13 amino acids. The CDR3 sequence is CASDRRLRQPQHF. For the CDR3, the DNA is TGTGCCAGCGACCGCCGGCTTCGGCAGCCCCAGCATTTT.